This passage covers 2 T cell receptor beta chains from one sample sequenced in a study of T cells in Graves' hyperthyroidism and ophthalmopathy. RNA transcripts served as the template for amplifying TCR beta CDR3 regions. Carried out on the TCR CDR3, a first-round RT-PCR used the HTBI primer set. TCRdb re-called the multiplex PCR reads with MiXCR, one entry per CDR3 protein. Of about 300,000 distinct CDR3 sequences in the sample, roughly 13% were seen once. Sequenced sample: blood. The source of these receptors is a woman in her thirties or forties with Graves' hyperthyroidism.

Only one count was recorded for this clonotype. The chain has TRBV20-1 and TRBJ2-1; D is undetermined. Trimming removed 6 bases at V and 9 bases at J, with 15 bases between. The germline V gene has CDR1 DFQATT and CDR2 SNEGSKA (reference sequence). CDR3 length: 12 residues. The DNA for the CDR3 is TGCAGTGCCGGGCTAGGATTGGGTGAGCAGTTCTTC. It encodes CSAGLGLGEQFF.

This clonotype occurred many times. The V and J genes are TRBV11-2 and TRBJ1-1; no clear D. Germline CDR1 reads SGHAT; CDR2 reads FQNNGV. V lost 4 bases, J lost 1 base, and 10 bases lay in between. CDR3 length: 14 amino acids. CDR3 DNA sequence: TGTGCCAGCAGCTCTGAAGGGAAGAACACTGAAGCTTTCTTT. This gives the protein CASSSEGKNTEAFF. The full variable domain, with the rest looked up from reference TRBV11-2 and TRBJ1-1, is EAGVAQSPRYKIIEKRQSVAFWCNPISGHATLYWYQQILGQGPKLLIQFQNNGVVDDSQLPKDRFSAERLKGVDSTLKIQPAKLEDSAVYLCASSSEGKNTEAFFGQGTRLTVV.